This T cell receptor (beta chain) was observed in a study of CD8 T cells in Susac syndrome. Germline V CDR1 and CDR2: SQVTM, ANQGSEA. V lost 3 bases and J 0 bases, leaving 6 bases between the germline ends. The CDR3 has 13 amino acids. Random-hexamer reverse transcription was applied to roughly 0.5 to 1 ug RNA. TCRdb re-called the immunoSEQ multiplex PCR reads through MiXCR, storing one row per CDR3 protein. The table has some 190,000 distinct CDR3 sequences, about 95% seen once. This clonotype was counted between two and nine times. The antigen remains undetermined. Study-level points and caveats: The study recognized that its TCR sequencing and HLA analysis covered a relatively small number of individuals.

The chain carries TRBV29-1 and TRBJ2-1; D remains unclear. Sequencing was carried out using CD4+ T cells from PBMCs. This sequence was found in a human donor in good health. CDR3 sequence (DNA): TGCAGCGTTGATCGGAGCTCCTACAATGAGCAGTTCTTC. Residues: CSVDRSSYNEQFF.